This T cell receptor (beta chain) originates from a study of blood T cell repertoires in COVID-19. This clone was detected only a few times. This CDR3 has 15 amino acids. The V and J ends lost 3 bases and 2 bases, in that order; junction bases with no gene match: 7. Germline-derived CDR1 and CDR2 are SEHNR and FQNEAQ (reference sequence). Measured with immunoSEQ multiplex PCR; TCRdb has only the in-frame clones, and not every one. The repertoire holds 52,000 or so clones, with around 80% as singletons. This chain connects TRBV7-9 to TRBJ2-7; 7 bases align to TRBD1. The specimen was peripheral blood. This receptor was identified in a human donor in a cohort sampled during active or convalescent COVID-19. CDR3 amino acids: CASSFSRDSPYEQYF. CDR3 in DNA: TGTGCCAGCAGCTTCTCTCGGGACAGTCCCTACGAGCAGTACTTC. Full variable domain (outside the CDR3, taken from reference TRBV7-9 and TRBJ2-7): DTGVSQNPRHKITKRGQNVTFRCDPISEHNRLYWYRQTLGQGPEFLTYFQNEAQLEKSRLLSDRFSAERPKGSFSTLEIQRTEQGDSAMYLCASSFSRDSPYEQYFGPGTRLTVT.